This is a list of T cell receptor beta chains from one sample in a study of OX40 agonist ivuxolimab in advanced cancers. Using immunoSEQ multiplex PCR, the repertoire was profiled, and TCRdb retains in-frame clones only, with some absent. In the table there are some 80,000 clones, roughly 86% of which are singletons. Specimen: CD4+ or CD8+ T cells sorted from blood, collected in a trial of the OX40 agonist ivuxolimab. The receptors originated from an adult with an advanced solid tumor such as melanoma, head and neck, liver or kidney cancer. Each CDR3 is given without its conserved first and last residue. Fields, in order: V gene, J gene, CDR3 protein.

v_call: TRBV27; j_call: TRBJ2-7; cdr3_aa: ASSWGTGALFRAYEQY
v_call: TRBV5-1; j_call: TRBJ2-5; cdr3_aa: ASSGVTSGGGETQY
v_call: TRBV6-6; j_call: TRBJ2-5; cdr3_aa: ASSPPGRETQY
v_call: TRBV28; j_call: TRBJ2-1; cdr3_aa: ASSPLRLAGGPGEQF
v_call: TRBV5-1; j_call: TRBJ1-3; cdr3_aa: ASSLGSRDASGNTIY
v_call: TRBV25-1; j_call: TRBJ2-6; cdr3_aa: ASSDLWTGANVLT
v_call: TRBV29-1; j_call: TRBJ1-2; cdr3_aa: SVVRDGLRGGYT
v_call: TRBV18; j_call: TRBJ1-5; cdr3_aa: ASSPLAGGGQPQH
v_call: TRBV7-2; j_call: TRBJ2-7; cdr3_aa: ASSLRPYEQY
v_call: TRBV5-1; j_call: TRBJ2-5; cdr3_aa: ASSFGIQGSGETQY
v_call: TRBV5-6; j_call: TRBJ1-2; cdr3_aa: ASSLRGAYGYT
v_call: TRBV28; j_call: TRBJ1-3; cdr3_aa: ATSDRAGNTIY
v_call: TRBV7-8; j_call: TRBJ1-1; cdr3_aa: ASSSPSRPAEAF
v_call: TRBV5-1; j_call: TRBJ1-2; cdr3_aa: ASSLGGSSRYDYGYT
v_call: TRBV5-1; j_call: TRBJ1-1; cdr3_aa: ASSLGRPNTEAF
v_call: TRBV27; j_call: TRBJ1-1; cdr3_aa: ASSLVGLVNTEAF
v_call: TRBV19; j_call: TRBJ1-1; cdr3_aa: ATLDRTNTEAF
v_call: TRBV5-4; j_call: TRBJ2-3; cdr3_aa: ASSFRTLRTDTQY
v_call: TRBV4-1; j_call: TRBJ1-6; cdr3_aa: ASSPPTGLYNSPLH
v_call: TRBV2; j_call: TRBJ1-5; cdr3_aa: ASSEWDRNQPQH
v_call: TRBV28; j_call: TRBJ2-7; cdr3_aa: ASLGLGTGGLEYEQY
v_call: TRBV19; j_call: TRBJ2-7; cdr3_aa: ASSSWDSSYEQY
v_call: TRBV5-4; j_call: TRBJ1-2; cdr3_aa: ASSSQGSLRGYT
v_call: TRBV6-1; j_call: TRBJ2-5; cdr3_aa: ASSEGRTSGGYQETQY
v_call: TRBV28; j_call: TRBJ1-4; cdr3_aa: ASSLPRTDTLF
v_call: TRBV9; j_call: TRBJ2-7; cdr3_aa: ASSPGIYEQY
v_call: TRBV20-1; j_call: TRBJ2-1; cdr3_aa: SARGNNEQF
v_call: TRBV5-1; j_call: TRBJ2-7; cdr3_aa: ASSLGGQGAYEQY
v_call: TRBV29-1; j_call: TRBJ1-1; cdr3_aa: SGRQLNTEAF